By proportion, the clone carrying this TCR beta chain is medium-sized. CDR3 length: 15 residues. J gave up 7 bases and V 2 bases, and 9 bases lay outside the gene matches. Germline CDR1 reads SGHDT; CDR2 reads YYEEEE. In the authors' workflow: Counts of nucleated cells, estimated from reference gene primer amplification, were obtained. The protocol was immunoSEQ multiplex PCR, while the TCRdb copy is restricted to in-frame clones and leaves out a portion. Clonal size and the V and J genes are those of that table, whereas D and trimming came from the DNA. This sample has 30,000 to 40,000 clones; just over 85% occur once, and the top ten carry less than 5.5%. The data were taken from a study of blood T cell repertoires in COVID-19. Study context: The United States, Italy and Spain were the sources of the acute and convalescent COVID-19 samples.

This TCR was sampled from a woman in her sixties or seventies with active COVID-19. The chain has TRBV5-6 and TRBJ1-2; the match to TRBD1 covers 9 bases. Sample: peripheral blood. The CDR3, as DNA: TGTGCCAGCAGCTTTTTTAGCAGGGGACAGGGTGGCTACACCTTC. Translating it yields CASSFFSRGQGGYTF.